These 10 T cell receptor beta chains came from one sample sequenced in a study of T cells after yellow fever vaccination. TCRdb re-called the 5' RACE reads through MiXCR, storing one row per CDR3 protein. The table shows hundreds of thousands of distinct CDR3 sequences, with roughly 3.5% occurring only once. The material sequenced was PBMCs, taken on the day of the yellow fever booster vaccination. These receptors all come from a man aged 18 to 29 who received the YFV17D yellow fever vaccine.

The chain carries TRBV7-2 and TRBJ1-3, with 7 positions matching TRBD1. The CDR3 contains 14 residues. Germline V gene lookup returns CDR1 SGHTA and CDR2 FQGNSA. V shed 2 bases and J 3 bases; nucleotides not matched to a gene: 1. CDR3 sequence (DNA): TGTGCCAGCAGCTTAAACAGGGGTGGAAACACCATATATTTT. Amino acids: CASSLNRGGNTIYF.

This clonotype was seen more than once but under ten times. The genes are TRBV27 and TRBJ1-6; D gene unclear. Between the trimmed V and J ends, which lost 5 bases and 4 bases, there was a span of 15 bases. The CDR3 is made up of 16 amino acids. CDR1 MNHEY and CDR2 SMNVEV come from the germline V gene (reference sequence). The CDR3 nucleotides are TGTGCCAGCAGTAAAAAAATCGGACGTTATAATTCACCCCTCCACTTT. Its protein is CASSKKIGRYNSPLHF.

Points on this clonotype: At one end the junction does not follow the germline gene, possibly because of a read error. The genes are TRBV20-1 and TRBJ2-2, with D perhaps given as TRBD1 or TRBD2 (5 bases each). From germline, CDR1 is DFQATT and CDR2 SNEGSKA (reference sequence). The CDR3 covers 15 residues. The CDR3 reads CSARGDRANIGELFF. The CDR3 DNA sequence: TGCAGTGCTAGAGGGGACCGCGCGAACATCGGGGAGCTGTTTTTT.

The V call is TRBV10-3, the J call TRBJ2-2; D is possibly TRBD2 (5 bases). V was shortened by 6 bases and J by 5 bases, with 13 bases between the two germline ends. CDR1 is ENHRY, CDR2 SYGVKD, per germline. The CDR3 is 14 amino acids. CDR3 DNA: TGTGCCATCAGGGCGAAGTCGGGGACCGGGGAGCTGTTTTTT. Translating gives CAIRAKSGTGELFF.

At least ten counts were recorded for this clonotype. The J gene is TRBJ2-3, the V gene TRBV7-9; D possibly corresponds to TRBD1 (5 bases). CDR1 SEHNR and CDR2 FQNEAQ come from the germline V gene (reference sequence). The CDR3 is made up of 17 amino acids. The CDR3, as DNA: TGTGCTACCCGGGCTAGACGGACATCCGCCCGGTTGGATACGCAGTATTTT. It codes for CATRARRTSARLDTQYF.

This clonotype was detected only a few times. V gene TRBV10-3 combines with J gene TRBJ2-5, with D maybe TRBD1 (7 bases). Between the trimmed V and J ends, which lost 8 bases and 4 bases, there was a span of 11 bases. The germline CDR1 and CDR2 sequences are ENHRY and SYGVKD. The CDR3 covers 12 residues. CDR3 sequence reads: CAIGGGGETQYF. In DNA, the CDR3 is TGTGCCATCGGAGGGGGCGGAGAGACCCAGTACTTC.

This clonotype was seen repeatedly, ten times or more. This chain connects TRBV4-3 to TRBJ1-1; D gene unclear. This CDR3 spans 14 amino acids. Germline V gene lookup returns CDR1 LGHNA and CDR2 YSLEER. With 2 bases removed from V and 7 bases from J, the gap between germline ends came to 14 bases. The DNA of the CDR3 is TGCGCCAGCAGCCAAATCGGACGGAACGATGAAGCTTTCTTT. This encodes CASSQIGRNDEAFF.

This clonotype was detected ten times or more. V and J are TRBV10-3 and TRBJ1-2; TRBD1 might be the D (5 bases). Germline lookup yields CDR1 ENHRY and CDR2 SYGVKD. The CDR3 runs to 15 residues. The V end was cut by 7 bases, the J end by 4 bases, with 19 bases between. For the CDR3, the DNA is TGTGCCATCACCCCGGGGAGACCCCAGGGCTATGGCTACACCTTC. This translates into CAITPGRPQGYGYTF.

This chain joins TRBV12-5 and TRBJ1-4; no definite D call. V gave up 7 bases and J gave up 0 bases, with 12 bases separating them. CDR1 is LGHNT and CDR2 is FRNRAP in the germline V gene. The length of the CDR3 is 15 residues. The DNA of the CDR3 is TGTGCTAGTGCCGTTTTCAGTGCAACTAATGAAAAACTGTTTTTT. Its translation is CASAVFSATNEKLFF. The full variable domain, completed using reference TRBV12-5 and TRBJ1-4, is DARVTQTPRHKVTEMGQEVTMRCQPILGHNTVFWYRQTMMQGLELLAYFRNRAPLDDSGMPKDRFSAEMPDATLATLKIQPSEPRDSAVYFCASAVFSATNEKLFFGSGTQLSVL.

This chain joins TRBV7-9 and TRBJ1-5; D ambiguous. CDR1 and CDR2 (germline): SEHNR, FQNEAQ (reference sequence). V lost 5 bases and J lost 10, with 15 bases in between. The CDR3 spans 13 residues. The CDR3 loop is CASSLTIISPQHF. CDR3 DNA: TGTGCCAGCAGCCTAACAATAATCAGCCCCCAGCATTTT.